The next 18 T cell receptor beta chains were all read from a single sample in a study of tumor-infiltrating lymphocytes in primary liver carcinoma. It was from about 19-30 mg of unsorted bulk tissue that RNA and DNA were co-extracted. The investigators made TCR beta cDNA from 400 to 500 ng total RNA, using a constant-region primer. Sequencing libraries for TCR beta derived from three nested multiplex PCR rounds that used slightly modified ARM-PCR. Primers for the first two PCR rounds were TRBV1-TRBV30 forward primers and a C-beta reverse primer (around 10 cycles per round). Each CDR3 protein is one row after TCRdb ran MiXCR on the multiplex PCR reads. Found here are around 120,000 distinct CDR3 sequences, 55% to 65% of them singletons; the top ten hold around 9%. Sequenced sample: liver tumor tissue from sampling region 1. Documented subset: tumor region T1, superior pole. All receptors come from a woman aged 55-69 years with primary liver carcinoma and hepatitis B virus infection.

V and J are TRBV19 and TRBJ1-2; 8 bases match TRBD1. Germline loops: CDR1 LNHDA, CDR2 SQIVND (reference sequence). V lost 9 bases, J lost 5 bases, and 8 bases stayed unmatched. CDR3 length: 13 amino acids. The CDR3 loop reads CARRTGWLYGYTF. The CDR3 DNA reads TGTGCCAGGAGGACAGGGTGGTTATATGGCTACACCTTC. Using reference TRBV19 and TRBJ1-2 for the parts outside the CDR3, the full variable domain is DGGITQSPKYLFRKEGQNVTLSCEQNLNHDAMYWYRQDPGQGLRLIYYSQIVNDFQKGDIAEGYSVSREKKESFPLTVTSAQKNPTAFYLCARRTGWLYGYTFGSGTRLTVV.

Concerning this clonotype: A much larger clone is a single base away; this may be a read error. V is TRBV10-2 and J is TRBJ1-2, with D possibly TRBD1 on 5 matching bases. Looked up from germline, CDR1 is WSHSY and CDR2 is SAAADI. The CDR3 is made up of 16 amino acids. CDR3 region: CASSLLQGVGNYGCTF. CDR3 coding DNA: TGCGCCAGCAGTTTACTTCAGGGTGTAGGTAACTATGGCTGCACCTTC.

The chain carries TRBV6-5 and TRBJ1-1; D is possibly TRBD1 (5 bases). CDR1 and CDR2 (germline): MNHEY, SVGAGI. Trimming shortened V by 5 bases and J by 5 bases, and 21 bases separated the two germline ends. The CDR3 contains 16 residues. As DNA, the CDR3 is TGTGCCAGCAGTGGTGGAGGGGCCCATGGTTGGACTGAAGCTTTCTTT. It codes for CASSGGGAHGWTEAFF.

Comment on this clonotype: Since a much larger clone is just one base distant, this may be a read error. This sequence joins TRBV29-1 and TRBJ2-5; D unresolved. The CDR3 is made up of 11 amino acids. Germline values: CDR1 SQVTM, CDR2 ANQGSEA. V lost 4 bases to trimming and J lost 3 bases, with 6 bases between them. The CDR3 is CSVVAEETQYF. Here the CDR3 DNA reads TGCAGCGTTGTGGCGGAAGAGACCCAGTACTTC.

This clonotype has only one observation. V usage is TRBV6-6 and J usage is TRBJ2-7; tentative D call: TRBD2 (6 bases). Germline loops: CDR1 MNHNY, CDR2 SVGAGI (reference sequence). Between the trimmed V and J ends, which lost 11 bases and 2 bases, there was a span of 13 bases. The CDR3 length is 12 residues. CDR3 DNA: TGTGCCTCTCGGGAGAAAGCCTACGAGCAGTACTTC. This gives the protein CASREKAYEQYF.

Points on this clonotype: With a much larger clone just one base away, this may be a read error. The chain couples TRBV4-2 to TRBJ2-1, with D perhaps TRBD2 (6 bases). The better agreement between TRBJ2-7 and the DNA end casts doubt on the J call. The CDR3 is 12 residues long. Germline CDR1 is LGHNA and CDR2 is YNFKEQ. The CDR3 reads CASSPWGDEQYF. The CDR3 nucleotides are TGTGCCAGCAGCCCCTGGGGGGATGAGCAGTACTTC.

With respect to this clonotype: A junction boundary mismatches the germline segment, possibly from a read error. The chain recombines TRBV6-5 with TRBJ1-1, with D perhaps matching TRBD1 (6 bases). This CDR3 region has 15 residues. CDR1 is MNHEY, CDR2 SVGAGI, per germline. Here the CDR3 reads CASSTHRAMNTEAFF. DNA of the CDR3: TGTGCAAGCAGTACCCACAGGGCAATGAACACTGAAGCTTTCTTT.

As concerns this clonotype: The CDR3 end shows no conserved phenylalanine or tryptophan, and so a read error is likely. This chain uses TRBV24-1 with TRBJ2-7; tentative D call: TRBD2 (6 bases). Trimming shortened V by 3 bases and J by 3 bases, and 14 bases separated the two germline ends. CDR3 size: 15 residues. CDR1 is KGHDR, CDR2 SFDVKD, per germline. The CDR3, as DNA: TGTGCCACCAGTGATCCGGGACTGGGGGTCTACGAGCAGTACCTC. Translated: CATSDPGLGVYEQYL.

This clonotype was counted many times. The gene calls are TRBV6-2 or TRBV6-3 and TRBJ2-7; 10 bases align to TRBD2. CDR1 and CDR2 (germline): MNHEY, SVGEGT. The CDR3 length is 14 residues. The trim removed 6 bases at V and 2 bases at J, leaving 4 bases unmatched. The CDR3 protein is CASSRLAGAYEQYF. For the CDR3, the DNA is TGTGCCAGCAGCAGACTAGCGGGTGCCTACGAGCAGTACTTC.

The chain uses TRBV7-9 and TRBJ2-7; 13 bases fit TRBD2. Germline V gene lookup returns CDR1 SEHNR and CDR2 FQNEAQ (reference sequence). Trimming at V came to 5 bases and at J to 4 bases, leaving 14 bases not matched to a gene. CDR3 length: 18 residues. CDR3 in DNA: TGTGCCAGCAGCCTCGGGACTAGCGGGACCCGGTGGGGATACGAGCAGTACTTC. Its protein is CASSLGTSGTRWGYEQYF.

Note on this clonotype: A read error is possible here, since a much larger clone lies one base away. The chain links TRBV6-2 or TRBV6-3 to TRBJ1-1; D call uncertain. Germline-derived CDR1 and CDR2 are MNHEY and SVGEGT. The V gene lost 2 bases and the J gene lost 1 base, with 11 bases spanning the gap. The CDR3 contains 15 residues. The CDR3: CASSYPASSNTEAFF. The CDR3 DNA is TGTGCCAGCAGTTACCCGGCCTCATCGAACACTGAAGCTTTCTTT.

The V gene is TRBV20-1, the J gene TRBJ2-1; D not certain. The V end was cut by 0 bases, the J end by 6 bases, with 9 bases between. The V gene's germline CDR1 is DFQATT and CDR2 SNEGSKA (reference sequence). CDR3 size: 13 residues. The CDR3 coding sequence is TGCAGTGCTAGAGACCCTAGGTTCAATGAGCAGTTCTTC. This codes for CSARDPRFNEQFF.

This clonotype was seen repeatedly, ten times or more. The chain is built from TRBV4-1 and TRBJ1-2; D might be TRBD1 (5 bases). The CDR3 runs to 15 residues. Trimming cost V 0 bases and J 5 bases, with 13 bases left between them. The germline V gene has CDR1 MGHRA and CDR2 YSYEKL. The CDR3 sequence is CASSQEGLGTYGYTF. CDR3 coding DNA: TGCGCCAGCAGCCAAGAGGGACTCGGAACATATGGCTACACCTTC.

The genes are TRBV11-2 and TRBJ2-1; D is possibly TRBD2 (5 bases). V shed 7 bases and J shed 15 bases, with 31 bases lying between them. CDR3 length: 16 residues. CDR1 is SGHAT, CDR2 FQNNGV, per germline. The DNA for the CDR3 is TGTGCCAGCAACCGACTAAACCCCGAGGTTGCCAATGGGCGGTTCTTC. Its translation: CASNRLNPEVANGRFF.

As for this clonotype: This likely comes from a read error, as the CDR3 has no conserved phenylalanine or tryptophan at its end. This chain uses TRBV28 with TRBJ1-1; maybe TRBD1 (5 bases). This CDR3 comprises 15 residues. Germline V lookup: CDR1 MDHEN, CDR2 SYDVKM. The DNA for the CDR3 is TGTACCAGCAGTTCCCCTGGGACCGCCAACACTGAAGCTTTCTTA. This encodes CTSSSPGTANTEAFL.

Details on this clonotype: A much larger clone is a single base away; this may be a read error. The rearrangement joins TRBV6-1 to TRBJ2-7; no clear D gene. The CDR3 extends over 15 amino acids. The germline V gene has CDR1 MNHNS and CDR2 SASEGT. The CDR3 region is CAGRSSRLRDYEQYF. As DNA, the CDR3 is TGTGCCGGCAGATCATCGCGTCTACGCGACTACGAGCAGTACTTC.

Many counts were recorded for this clonotype. The chain is built from TRBV6-6 and TRBJ1-1; 9 positions match TRBD1. The CDR3 spans 14 residues. After removal of 6 bases from V and 4 bases from J, the junction contained 6 bases not matched to a gene. Germline V gene lookup returns CDR1 MNHNY and CDR2 SVGAGI (reference sequence). For the CDR3, the DNA is TGTGCCAGCAGAACCGGGACAGGGAGCACTGAAGCTTTCTTT. It codes for CASRTGTGSTEAFF.

To note about this clonotype: The germline gene is not matched at one end of the junction; a read error may be the cause. The chain is built from TRBV10-3 and TRBJ2-7; possibly TRBD2 for D (6 bases). CDR1 is ENHRY and CDR2 is SYGVKD in the germline V gene. The CDR3 is 13 residues long. CDR3 amino acids: CAIRWEAPYEQCF. CDR3 sequence (DNA): TGTGCCATCAGGTGGGAGGCCCCCTACGAGCAGTGCTTC.